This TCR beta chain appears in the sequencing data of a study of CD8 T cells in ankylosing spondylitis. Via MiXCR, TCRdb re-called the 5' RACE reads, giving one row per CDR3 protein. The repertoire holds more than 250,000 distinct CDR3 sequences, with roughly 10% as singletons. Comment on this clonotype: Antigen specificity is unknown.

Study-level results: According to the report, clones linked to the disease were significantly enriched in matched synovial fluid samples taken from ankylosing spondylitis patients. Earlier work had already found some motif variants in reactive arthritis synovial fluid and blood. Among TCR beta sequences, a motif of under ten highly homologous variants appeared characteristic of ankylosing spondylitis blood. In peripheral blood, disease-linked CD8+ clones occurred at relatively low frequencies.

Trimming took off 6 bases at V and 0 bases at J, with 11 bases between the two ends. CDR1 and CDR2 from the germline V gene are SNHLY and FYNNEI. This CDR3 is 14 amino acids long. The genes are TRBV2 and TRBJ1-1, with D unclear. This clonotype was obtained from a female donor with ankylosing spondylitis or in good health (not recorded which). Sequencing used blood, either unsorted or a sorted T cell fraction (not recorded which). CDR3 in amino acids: CASRPYLVNTEAFF. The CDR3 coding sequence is TGTGCCAGCAGGCCTTACCTCGTGAACACTGAAGCTTTCTTT.